What follows is one T cell receptor beta chain and its context. Its antigen is unknown. This entry belongs to a study of T cell responses to AZD1222 COVID-19 vaccine. The study's findings and limits: Clonal diversity may have been underestimated, and the donors were mostly white British, with more females than males. Seropositivity was recorded at baseline in only five to seven AZD1222 recipients. The study reported that nearly half of spike-specific TCRs target unmutated variant regions. CD4 TCRs covered the whole spike, strongest at regions 160-218 and 743-854.

TCRdb's table, derived via immunoSEQ multiplex PCR, lists solely in-frame clones and lacks some. The data show about 130,000 clones, with 70% to 90% seen just once and roughly 1.7% held by the top ten. This CDR3 region has 11 residues. Deletions cut 5 bases from V and 5 bases from J, with 5 bases between. CDR1 and CDR2 from the germline V gene are SGHVS and FQNEAQ. The material was peripheral blood, obtained on day 0 of AZD1222 vaccination. The chain carries TRBV7-8 and TRBJ2-3; D remains unclear. The source of this sequence is an adult in good health. Written as DNA, the CDR3 is TGTGCCAGCAGCCCCCAAGATACGCAGTATTTT. It translates to CASSPQDTQYF.